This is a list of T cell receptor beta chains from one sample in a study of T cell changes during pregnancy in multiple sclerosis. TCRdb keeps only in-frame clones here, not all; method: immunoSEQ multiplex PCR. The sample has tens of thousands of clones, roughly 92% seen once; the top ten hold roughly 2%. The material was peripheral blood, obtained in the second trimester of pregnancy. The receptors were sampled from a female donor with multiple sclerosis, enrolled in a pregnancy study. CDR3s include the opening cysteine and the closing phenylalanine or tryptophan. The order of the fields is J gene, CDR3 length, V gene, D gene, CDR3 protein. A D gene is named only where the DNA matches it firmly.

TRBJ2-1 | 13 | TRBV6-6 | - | CASSYAGYNEQFF
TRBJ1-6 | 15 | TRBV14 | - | CASSEAHSAYSPLHF
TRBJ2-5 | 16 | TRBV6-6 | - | CASSPQGSGKGETQYF
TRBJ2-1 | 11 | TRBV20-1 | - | CSASYDRKQFF
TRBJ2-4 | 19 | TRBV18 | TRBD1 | CASSPPGQITPLAKNIQYF
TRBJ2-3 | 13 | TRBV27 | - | CASSIGQTDTQYF
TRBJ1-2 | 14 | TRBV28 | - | CASSPLGQALGYTF
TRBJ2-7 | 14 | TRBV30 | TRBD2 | CACIRLAGLYEQYF
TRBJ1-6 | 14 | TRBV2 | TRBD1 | CASSGNLQGSPLHF
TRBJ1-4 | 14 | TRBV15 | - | CATSRDTRNEKLFF
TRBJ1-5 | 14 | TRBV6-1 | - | CASSGSIGNQPQHF
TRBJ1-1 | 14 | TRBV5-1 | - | CASSTGSLNTEAFF
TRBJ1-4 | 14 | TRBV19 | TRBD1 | CASSRQGGDEELFF
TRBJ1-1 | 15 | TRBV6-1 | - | CASSTRGRSNTEAFF
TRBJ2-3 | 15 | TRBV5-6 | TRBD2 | CASSQNGDYADTQYF
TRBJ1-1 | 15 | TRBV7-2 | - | CASSLVGGTNTEAFF
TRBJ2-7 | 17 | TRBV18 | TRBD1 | CASSPNRFRDRAYEQYF
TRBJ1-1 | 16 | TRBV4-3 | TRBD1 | CASSQVYDRGDTEAFF
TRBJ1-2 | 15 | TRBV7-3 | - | CASSLGGGIDYGYTF
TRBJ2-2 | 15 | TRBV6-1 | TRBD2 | CASSEGLADTGELFF
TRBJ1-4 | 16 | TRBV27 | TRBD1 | CASSIHKTGRNEKLFF
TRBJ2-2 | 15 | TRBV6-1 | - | CASSEGGAGTGELFF
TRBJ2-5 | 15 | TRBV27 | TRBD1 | CASRQGASYQETQYF
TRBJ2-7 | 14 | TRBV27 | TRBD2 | CASKATSRSGEQYF
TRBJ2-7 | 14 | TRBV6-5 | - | CASSSDRTVNEQYF
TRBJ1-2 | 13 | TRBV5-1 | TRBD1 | CASTQGANYGYTF
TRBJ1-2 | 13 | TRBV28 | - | CASSGEAVYGYTF
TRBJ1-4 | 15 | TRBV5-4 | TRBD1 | CASSWTGRTNEKLFF
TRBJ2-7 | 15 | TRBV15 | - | CATSRVGLSAYEQYF
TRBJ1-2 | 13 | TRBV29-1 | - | CSVEGHSSYGYTF
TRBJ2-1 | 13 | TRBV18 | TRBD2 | CASSPPQAGGLIF
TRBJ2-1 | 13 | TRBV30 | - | CAWSVQANNEQFF
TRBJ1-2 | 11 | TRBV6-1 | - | CASVENYGYTF
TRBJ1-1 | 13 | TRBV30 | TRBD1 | CAWSPDRGTEAFF
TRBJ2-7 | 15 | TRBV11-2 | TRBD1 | CASSARQGAYYEQYF
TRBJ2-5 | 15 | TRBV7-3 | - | CASSLAGTKQETQYF
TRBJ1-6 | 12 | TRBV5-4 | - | CASSLSSSPLHF
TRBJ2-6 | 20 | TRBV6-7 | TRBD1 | CASSSPIIPGQVTGANVLTF
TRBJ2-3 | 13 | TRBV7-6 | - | CASSYRVTDTQYF
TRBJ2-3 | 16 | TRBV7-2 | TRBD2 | CASSSHSGGSTDTQYF
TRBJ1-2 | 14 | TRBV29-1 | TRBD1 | CSGGQGAEGYGYTF
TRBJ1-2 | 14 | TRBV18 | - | CASSQRTVSGPSTF
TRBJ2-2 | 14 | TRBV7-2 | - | CASRIDSNTGELFF
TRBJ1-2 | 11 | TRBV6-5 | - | CASSEARGYTF
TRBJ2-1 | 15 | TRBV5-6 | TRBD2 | CASSPGLAGGNEQFF
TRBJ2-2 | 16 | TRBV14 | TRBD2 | CASSQMRDYNTGELFF
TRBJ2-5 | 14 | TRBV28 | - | CASSPTQTQETQYF
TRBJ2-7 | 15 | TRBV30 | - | CAWSVMSGSSYEQYF
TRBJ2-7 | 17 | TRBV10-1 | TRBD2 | CASSEIGLAASSYEQYF
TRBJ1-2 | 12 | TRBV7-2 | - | CASSLYSLGYTF
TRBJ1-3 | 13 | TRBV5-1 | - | CASSRFSGNTIYF
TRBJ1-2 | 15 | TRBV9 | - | CASSVAERINYGYTF
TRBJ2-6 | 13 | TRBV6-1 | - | CASRDSGANVLTF
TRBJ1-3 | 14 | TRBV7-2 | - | CASSLDSSGNTIYF
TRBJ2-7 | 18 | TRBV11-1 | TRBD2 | CASSLAPGLAGGAYEQYF
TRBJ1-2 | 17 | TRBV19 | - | CASSEVRGVTGTLGYTF
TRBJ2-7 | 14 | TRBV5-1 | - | CASSLDDSSYEQYF
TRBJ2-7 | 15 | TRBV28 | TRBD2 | CASSGTSGRSREQYF
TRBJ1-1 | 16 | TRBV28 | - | CASSRSTRALNTEAFF